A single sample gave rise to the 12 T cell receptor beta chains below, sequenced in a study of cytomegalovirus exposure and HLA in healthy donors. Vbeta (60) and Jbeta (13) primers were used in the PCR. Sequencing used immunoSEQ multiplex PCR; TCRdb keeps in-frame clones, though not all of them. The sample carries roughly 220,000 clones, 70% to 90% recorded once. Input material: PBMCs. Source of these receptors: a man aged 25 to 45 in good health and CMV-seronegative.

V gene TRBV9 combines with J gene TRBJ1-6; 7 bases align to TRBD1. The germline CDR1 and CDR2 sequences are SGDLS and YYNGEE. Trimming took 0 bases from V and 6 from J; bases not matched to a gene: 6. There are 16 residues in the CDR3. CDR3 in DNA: TGTGCCAGCAGCGTAGAGGGCAGGGGGTTTAATTCACCCCTCCACTTT. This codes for CASSVEGRGFNSPLHF.

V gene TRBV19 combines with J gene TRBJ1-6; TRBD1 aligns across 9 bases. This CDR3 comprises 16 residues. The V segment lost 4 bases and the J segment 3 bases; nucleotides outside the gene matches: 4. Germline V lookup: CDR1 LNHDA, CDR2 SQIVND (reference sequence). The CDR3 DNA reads TGTGCCAGTAGTACCGCGGACAGGGGCTATAATTCACCCCTCCACTTT. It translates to CASSTADRGYNSPLHF.

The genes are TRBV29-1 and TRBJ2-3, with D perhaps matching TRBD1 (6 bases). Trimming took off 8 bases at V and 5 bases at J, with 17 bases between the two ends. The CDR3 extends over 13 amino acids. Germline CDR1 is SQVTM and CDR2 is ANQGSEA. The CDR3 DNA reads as TGCAGCCACAGAGGAAAAGGGGGAGATACGCAGTATTTT. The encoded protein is CSHRGKGGDTQYF.

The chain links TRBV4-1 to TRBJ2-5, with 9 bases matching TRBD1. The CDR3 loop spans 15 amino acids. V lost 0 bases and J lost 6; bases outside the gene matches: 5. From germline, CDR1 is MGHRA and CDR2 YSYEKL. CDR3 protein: CASSQDTGGGKTQYF. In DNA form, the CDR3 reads TGCGCCAGCAGCCAAGATACAGGGGGCGGGAAGACCCAGTACTTC.

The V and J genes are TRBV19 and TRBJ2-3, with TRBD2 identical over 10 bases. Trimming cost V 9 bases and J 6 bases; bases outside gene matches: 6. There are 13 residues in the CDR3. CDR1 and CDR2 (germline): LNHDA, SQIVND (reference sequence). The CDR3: CASGAGGRDTQYF. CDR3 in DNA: TGTGCCAGCGGAGCGGGGGGGCGGGATACGCAGTATTTT.

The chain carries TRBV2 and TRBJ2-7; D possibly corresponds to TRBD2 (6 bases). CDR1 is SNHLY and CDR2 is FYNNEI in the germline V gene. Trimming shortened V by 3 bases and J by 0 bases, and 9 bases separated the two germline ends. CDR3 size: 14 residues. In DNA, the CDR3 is TGTGCCAGCAGTGACGGGGGTAGCTCCTACGAGCAGTACTTC. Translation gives CASSDGGSSYEQYF. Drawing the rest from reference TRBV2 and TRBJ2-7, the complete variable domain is EPEVTQTPSHQVTQMGQEVILRCVPISNHLYFYWYRQILGQKVEFLVSFYNNEISEKSEIFDDQFSVERPDGSNFTLKIRSTKLEDSAMYFCASSDGGSSYEQYFGPGTRLTVT.

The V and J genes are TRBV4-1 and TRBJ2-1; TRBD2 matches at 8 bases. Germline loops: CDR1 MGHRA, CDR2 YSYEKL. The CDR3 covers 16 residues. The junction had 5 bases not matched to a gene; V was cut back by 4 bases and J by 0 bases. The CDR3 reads CASSRTGTSSYNEQFF. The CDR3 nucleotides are TGCGCCAGCAGCCGCACCGGGACTAGCTCCTACAATGAGCAGTTCTTC.

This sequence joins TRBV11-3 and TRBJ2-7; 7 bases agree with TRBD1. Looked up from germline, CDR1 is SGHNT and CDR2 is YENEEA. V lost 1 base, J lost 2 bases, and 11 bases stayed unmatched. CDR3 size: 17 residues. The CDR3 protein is CASSLGPRWDRPYEQYF. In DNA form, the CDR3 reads TGTGCCAGCAGCTTAGGCCCCCGGTGGGACAGACCCTACGAGCAGTACTTC.

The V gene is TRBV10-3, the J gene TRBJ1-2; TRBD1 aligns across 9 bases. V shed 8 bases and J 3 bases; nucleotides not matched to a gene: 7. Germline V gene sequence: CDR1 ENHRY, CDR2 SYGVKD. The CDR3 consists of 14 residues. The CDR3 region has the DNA TGTGCCATCGGGGGACAGGGAATAGACTATGGCTACACCTTC. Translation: CAIGGQGIDYGYTF.

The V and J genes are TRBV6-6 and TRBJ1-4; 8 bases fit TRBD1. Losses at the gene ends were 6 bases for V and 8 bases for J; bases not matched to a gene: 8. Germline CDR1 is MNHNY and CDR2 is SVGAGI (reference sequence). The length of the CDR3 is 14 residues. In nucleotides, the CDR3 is TGTGCCAGCAGGGACAGGGTCGGTGTCGAAAAACTGTTTTTT. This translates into CASRDRVGVEKLFF.

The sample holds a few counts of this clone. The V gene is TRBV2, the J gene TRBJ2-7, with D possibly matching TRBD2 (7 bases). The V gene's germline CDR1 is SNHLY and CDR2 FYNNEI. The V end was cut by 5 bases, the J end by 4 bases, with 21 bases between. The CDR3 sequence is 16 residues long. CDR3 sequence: CASSLVGGGLGYEQYF. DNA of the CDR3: TGTGCCAGCAGTCTGGTGGGCGGGGGCCTCGGGTACGAGCAGTACTTC.

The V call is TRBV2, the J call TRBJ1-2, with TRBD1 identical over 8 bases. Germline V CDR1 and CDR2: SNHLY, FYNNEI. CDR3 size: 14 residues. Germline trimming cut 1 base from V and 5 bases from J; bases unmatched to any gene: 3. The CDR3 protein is CASSEVRTGYGYTF. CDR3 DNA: TGTGCCAGCAGTGAAGTTAGGACAGGGTATGGCTACACCTTC.